The 23 T cell receptor beta chains reported below all come from one sample, sequenced in a study of patients and donors after allogeneic stem cell transplantation. TCRdb processed the RT-PCR reads anew with MiXCR; each CDR3 protein has one entry. Among about a million distinct CDR3 sequences listed, 15% to 20% were seen once. The sequenced sample was blood, either unsorted or a sorted T cell fraction (not recorded which). These receptor sequences come from a human donor who was either an allogeneic HSCT recipient or a stem cell or donor lymphocyte infusion donor (not recorded which). It is not recorded whose cells these are; they may come from a transplant donor.

The chain combines TRBV2 with TRBJ2-3; TRBD2 matches 9 bases. In germline, CDR1 is SNHLY, CDR2 FYNNEI. The J segment lost 3 bases and the V segment lost 8 bases, leaving 6 bases of the junction unmatched. The CDR3 has 14 residues. The CDR3 DNA reads as TGTGCCAGCGGAGAAAGCGGGAGGACAGATACGCAGTATTTT. Its protein product is CASGESGRTDTQYF.

This clonotype showed up many times. This chain uses TRBV20-1 with TRBJ2-5; 11 nucleotides align to TRBD2. V gave up 2 bases and J gave up 1 base; unmatched junction bases: 9. This CDR3 is 17 amino acids long. From germline, CDR1 is DFQATT and CDR2 SNEGSKA (reference sequence). The CDR3 sequence: CSARFIQGLAAQETQYF. In nucleotides, the CDR3 is TGCAGTGCTAGATTCATTCAGGGACTAGCGGCCCAAGAGACCCAGTACTTC.

The sample holds a few counts of this clonotype. CDR3 sequence reads: CSARVDGTKEQFF. For the CDR3, the DNA is TGCAGTGCTAGAGTCGACGGGACAAAAGAGCAGTTCTTC. This chain links TRBV20-1 with TRBJ2-1; TRBD1 might be the D (6 bases). Germline loops: CDR1 DFQATT, CDR2 SNEGSKA (reference sequence). V lost 1 base and J lost 10, with 14 bases in between. The length of the CDR3 is 13 residues.

This rearrangement joins TRBV20-1 to TRBJ2-7, with D hard to call. The V end lost 5 bases, the J end lost 7 bases, and 15 bases lay between the germline ends. CDR3 length: 12 residues. CDR1 is DFQATT and CDR2 is SNEGSKA in the germline V gene (reference sequence). CDR3 amino acids: CSAAPRSLEQYF. The CDR3 nucleotides are TGCAGTGCTGCCCCCCGATCATTGGAGCAGTACTTC.

Here the CDR3 reads CASSDPALVSTDTQYF. As DNA, the CDR3 is TGTGCCAGCAGTGATCCCGCTCTCGTTAGCACAGATACGCAGTATTTT. The chain recombines TRBV25-1 with TRBJ2-3, with no clear D. Between the trimmed V and J ends, which lost 3 bases and 0 bases, there was a span of 13 bases. The germline CDR1 and CDR2 sequences are MGHDK and SYGVNS. This CDR3 spans 16 amino acids. The full variable domain, in which reference TRBV25-1 and TRBJ2-3 provide the parts outside the CDR3, is EADIYQTPRYLVIGTGKKITLECSQTMGHDKMYWYQQDPGMELHLIHYSYGVNSTEKGDLSSESTVSRIRTEHFPLTLESARPSHTSQYLCASSDPALVSTDTQYFGPGTRLTVL.

This clonotype was counted only a few times. The chain has TRBV4-1 and TRBJ1-6; D might be TRBD1 (5 bases). Trimming removed 4 bases at V and 8 bases at J, with 18 bases between. The CDR3 consists of 16 residues. Germline assignment: CDR1 MGHRA and CDR2 YSYEKL. The CDR3 here is CASSPPGTLGDSPLHF. DNA of the CDR3: TGCGCCAGCAGCCCGCCCGGGACTTTAGGGGATTCACCCCTCCACTTT.

J is TRBJ2-3 and V is TRBV21-1. TRBV21-1 is annotated as a pseudogene. CDR3 length equals 14 residues. CDR3 region: CASSKVIGTDTQYF. In DNA, the CDR3 is TGTGCCAGCAGCAAAGTTATCGGCACAGATACGCAGTATTTT.

This rearrangement joins TRBV27 to TRBJ1-1; TRBD1 matches 7 bases. V dropped 0 bases and J dropped 2; count of bases not matched to a gene: 6. CDR3 length: 16 residues. CDR1 MNHEY and CDR2 SMNVEV come from the germline V gene (reference sequence). The CDR3 DNA is TGTGCCAGCAGTTTATCGGCAGGGGGGCTAAACACTGAAGCTTTCTTT. Protein sequence: CASSLSAGGLNTEAFF.

This clonotype has more than one count but fewer than ten. This chain uses TRBV4-2 with TRBJ2-1; D perhaps matches TRBD1 (5 bases). The CDR3 is 16 residues long. CDR1 and CDR2 from the germline V gene are LGHNA and YNFKEQ. Trimming took off 3 bases at V and 0 bases at J, with 12 bases between the two ends. The CDR3 DNA is TGTGCCAGCAGCCAGAACCAGGGAAGCTCCTACAATGAGCAGTTCTTC. Translation: CASSQNQGSSYNEQFF.

This clonotype has a handful of counts. This sequence joins TRBV20-1 and TRBJ2-1, with 11 positions matching TRBD2. V was clipped by 5 bases and J by 0 bases; unmatched bases: 12. CDR3 length: 18 amino acids. Germline values: CDR1 DFQATT, CDR2 SNEGSKA (reference sequence). The DNA of the CDR3 is TGCAGTGCTCACGCACTAGCGGGAGCGTTAAACTCCTACAATGAGCAGTTCTTC. Translation gives CSAHALAGALNSYNEQFF.

In its sample, this clonotype was seen a few times. The CDR3 region is CASSSIGEQYF. The CDR3 DNA reads TGTGCCAGCAGCTCGATTGGCGAGCAGTACTTC. The genes are TRBV7-9 and TRBJ2-7; D is undetermined. This CDR3 region has 11 residues. V lost 4 bases and J lost 6, with 7 bases in between. CDR1 and CDR2 (germline): SEHNR, FQNEAQ (reference sequence). The variable domain in full, completed from reference TRBV7-9 and TRBJ2-7, reads DTGVSQNPRHKITKRGQNVTFRCDPISEHNRLYWYRQTLGQGPEFLTYFQNEAQLEKSRLLSDRFSAERPKGSFSTLEIQRTEQGDSAMYLCASSSIGEQYFGPGTRLTVT.

V is TRBV7-2 and J is TRBJ2-5; no reliable D call. Trimming took off 2 bases at V and 5 bases at J, with 15 bases between the two ends. The CDR3 sequence is 15 residues long. CDR1 SGHTA and CDR2 FQGNSA come from the germline V gene. For the CDR3, the DNA is TGTGCCAGCAGCTTATGGGGTCCCCTCGGGGAGACCCAGTACTTC. It encodes CASSLWGPLGETQYF.

This clonotype was observed a handful of times. The chain has TRBV7-3 and TRBJ2-6; D not resolved. CDR3 length: 15 amino acids. The V and J ends lost 1 base and 0 bases respectively, with 4 bases between them. Germline V gene sequence: CDR1 SGHTA, CDR2 FQGTGA. The CDR3 DNA reads as TGTGCCAGCAGCTTAATGGGCTCTGGGGCCAACGTCCTGACTTTC. Protein sequence: CASSLMGSGANVLTF.

The chain uses TRBV12-3 or TRBV12-4 and TRBJ1-2; D possibly corresponds to TRBD1 (6 bases). CDR3 size: 11 residues. V lost 1 base and J lost 10, with 7 bases in between. Written as DNA, the CDR3 is TGTGCCAGCAGTTTAGGGACAGACTACACCTTC. As protein: CASSLGTDYTF.

The rearrangement uses TRBV20-1 and TRBJ1-1; possibly TRBD1 for D (5 bases). CDR3 length equals 12 residues. V shed 7 bases and J shed 3 bases, with 12 bases lying between them. Germline V gene sequence: CDR1 DFQATT, CDR2 SNEGSKA (reference sequence). CDR3: CSGEGRDTEAFF. In DNA form, the CDR3 reads TGCAGTGGCGAGGGGCGGGACACTGAAGCTTTCTTT.

V is TRBV6-1 and J is TRBJ2-2, with no clear D. The CDR3 loop spans 14 amino acids. Trimming took off 6 bases at V and 4 bases at J, with 12 bases between the two ends. CDR1 and CDR2 (germline): MNHNS, SASEGT. The CDR3 sequence: CASSFLYSTGELFF. In DNA form, the CDR3 reads TGTGCCAGCAGCTTTTTATATTCCACCGGGGAGCTGTTTTTT.

This clonotype was recorded a few times. The CDR3 DNA reads as TGCAGCGTTGAACGGACAGGGCCTGGGGCCAACGTCCTGACTTTC. Translating it yields CSVERTGPGANVLTF. The gene calls are TRBV29-1 and TRBJ2-6, with TRBD1 identical over 8 bases. With 2 bases clipped from V and 2 bases from J, the junction kept 2 bases outside the gene matches. The CDR3 covers 15 residues. Germline CDR1 reads SQVTM; CDR2 reads ANQGSEA.

Ten or more counts support this clonotype. The chain employs TRBV7-2 and TRBJ2-3, with D tentatively TRBD2 (6 bases). CDR1 and CDR2 from the germline V gene are SGHTA and FQGNSA. The CDR3 spans 15 residues. The V end was cut by 2 bases, the J end by 2 bases, with 11 bases between. The DNA of the CDR3 is TGTGCCAGCAGCTTATGGCCTAGCGTCACAGATACGCAGTATTTT. It specifies CASSLWPSVTDTQYF. The variable domain in full, with the rest retrieved from reference TRBV7-2 and TRBJ2-3, is GAGVSQSPSNKVTEKGKDVELRCDPISGHTALYWYRQSLGQGLEFLIYFQGNSAPDKSGLPSDRFSAERTGGSVSTLTIQRTQQEDSAVYLCASSLWPSVTDTQYFGPGTRLTVL.

This clonotype was recorded many times. This rearrangement joins TRBV6-1 to TRBJ1-1, with D possibly TRBD1 on 5 matching bases. CDR1 is MNHNS and CDR2 is SASEGT in the germline V gene. This CDR3 is built from 13 residues. The V and J ends lost 6 bases and 2 bases respectively, with 10 bases between them. The CDR3 nucleotides read TGTGCCAGCAGCCGACAGTTCAACACTGAAGCTTTCTTT. Residues: CASSRQFNTEAFF.

This clonotype has a handful of counts. This chain uses TRBV11-2 with TRBJ1-2, with 8 bases identical to TRBD1. CDR1 is SGHAT, CDR2 FQNNGV, per germline. Trimming cost V 8 bases and J 5 bases; bases outside gene matches: 16. The CDR3 runs to 16 residues. The CDR3 is CASSQGGVVSGYGYTF. CDR3 bases: TGTGCCAGCTCACAGGGGGGGGTAGTTTCAGGGTATGGCTACACCTTC.

The genes are TRBV28 and TRBJ2-7, with 10 nucleotides matching TRBD1. The CDR3 runs to 12 residues. In germline, CDR1 is MDHEN, CDR2 SYDVKM. J was trimmed by 5 bases and V by 7 bases; bases with no gene match: 2. This CDR3 reads CASTGQGDEQYF. The CDR3 coding sequence is TGTGCCAGCACCGGACAGGGGGACGAGCAGTACTTC.

This clonotype turned up a few times. The chain is built from TRBV4-2 and TRBJ2-3; D is unclear. The CDR3 is made up of 15 amino acids. Looked up from germline, CDR1 is LGHNA and CDR2 is YNFKEQ. Trimming took 4 bases from V and 2 from J, leaving 13 bases between them. The DNA for the CDR3 is TGTGCCAGCAGCCGTCAAGGCTCCGACACAGATACGCAGTATTTT. Translation gives CASSRQGSDTDTQYF.

The table lists this clonotype with a few counts. The chain links TRBV20-1 to TRBJ2-7, with D perhaps given as TRBD1 or TRBD2 (6 bases each). CDR1 is DFQATT and CDR2 is SNEGSKA in the germline V gene (reference sequence). Trimming stripped 6 bases from V and 6 bases from J, with 21 bases between. The CDR3 totals 14 residues. The CDR3 is CSAPAGRGRGEQYF. CDR3 nucleotides: TGCAGTGCCCCAGCGGGCAGGGGAAGGGGCGAGCAGTACTTC.